A selection of T cell receptor beta chains follows, all from one sample in a study of beta chain features in type 1 diabetes. Generated by immunoSEQ multiplex PCR, the TCRdb table keeps only in-frame clones and is missing some. This sample yields around 130,000 clones, of which around 17% are seen a single time; about 2.5% belongs to the top ten. The sequenced sample was central memory CD4+ T cells from blood. The receptors were gathered from a man between 25 and 39 years old with type 1 diabetes. CDR3s include the opening cysteine and the closing phenylalanine or tryptophan. A D gene is named only where the DNA matches it firmly. Size tells how often a clone was seen (once, few, many) or the class of an expanded clone, and some rows leave it out.

J,V,D,size,DNA,CDR3
TRBJ2-4,TRBV28,.,many,TGTGCCACCGCCACAGGACAGAACATTCAGTACTTC,CATATGQNIQYF
TRBJ1-1,TRBV7-6,.,few,TGTGCCAGCAGCCCCCCAAATATGAACACTGAAGCTTTCTTT,CASSPPNMNTEAFF
TRBJ2-1,TRBV2,.,many,TGTGCCAGCAGTGGAACTGGGTCGAGCTCCTACAATGAGCAGTTCTTC,CASSGTGSSSYNEQFF
TRBJ2-3,TRBV5-5,.,.,TGTGCCAGCAGCCTCCCCGGGGGAATTACAGATACGCAGTATTTT,CASSLPGGITDTQYF
TRBJ2-7,TRBV6-1,.,few,TGTGCCAGCAGGGAAGGCGTCCCCTACGAGCAGTACTTC,CASREGVPYEQYF
TRBJ2-1,TRBV13,.,many,TGTGCCAGCAACAGAGGACTTCCACTCTACAATGAGCAGTTCTTC,CASNRGLPLYNEQFF
TRBJ2-5,TRBV29-1,TRBD1,.,TGCAGCGTTGGGACTTTATTTGGGACAGGGCGACAGGAGACCCAGTACTTC,CSVGTLFGTGRQETQYF
TRBJ2-2,TRBV10-3,TRBD1,.,TGTGCCATCAGTGCCTCGACGGGACAGGGGATGACCGGGGAGCTGTTTTTT,CAISASTGQGMTGELFF
TRBJ2-2,TRBV6-5,TRBD1,.,TGTGCCAGCAGTTACGGGGACAGCCAGTACACCGGGGAGCTGTTTTTT,CASSYGDSQYTGELFF
TRBJ2-1,TRBV7-9,TRBD2,few,TGTGCCAGCAGCTCACGCTACGGGGGGAATGAGCAGTTCTTC,CASSSRYGGNEQFF
TRBJ1-2,TRBV9,.,.,TGTGCCAGCAGCACCCGGGACCTTCGGAATGGCTACACCTTC,CASSTRDLRNGYTF
TRBJ1-5,TRBV18,.,.,TGTGCCAGCTCACCCCAGGACGGTAGCAATCAGCCCCAGCATTTT,CASSPQDGSNQPQHF
TRBJ1-2,TRBV29-1,.,.,TGCAGCGTTGAAGATAAGCGGGGAGGCGGCTACACCTTC,CSVEDKRGGGYTF
TRBJ2-7,TRBV27,.,.,TGTGCCAGCAGTCCCTGGACCGGGGGAGCCGAGCAGTACTTC,CASSPWTGGAEQYF
TRBJ2-1,TRBV28,TRBD2,few,TGTGCCAGCAGTCCGACTAGCGGGGGGCACAATGAGCAGTTCTTC,CASSPTSGGHNEQFF
TRBJ2-3,TRBV29-1,.,many,TGCAGCGTTGAGGAGAGTGGGGATACGCAGTATTTT,CSVEESGDTQYF
TRBJ2-5,TRBV29-1,.,few,TGCAGCGTTGAAGATCTGGACAGACAAGAGACCCAGTACTTC,CSVEDLDRQETQYF
TRBJ2-5,TRBV13,.,many,TGTGCCAGCAGCTTGCGAGGGGTAGAGACCCAGTACTTC,CASSLRGVETQYF
TRBJ2-7,TRBV7-8,.,.,TGTGCCAGCAGCTTTTCATCGGGGCCCACGAGGGAGCAGTACTTC,CASSFSSGPTREQYF
TRBJ1-5,TRBV29-1,TRBD1,few,TGCAGCGTTGGGACGGGACAGGGGAATCAGCCCCAGCATTTT,CSVGTGQGNQPQHF
TRBJ2-7,TRBV7-2,TRBD1,few,TGTGCCAGCACCCTCACCGGGACAGGGTCCTACGAGCAGTACTTC,CASTLTGTGSYEQYF